The clone carrying this T cell receptor beta chain was observed many times. TCRdb ran MiXCR on the 5' RACE reads and lists one entry per CDR3 protein. The sample has approximately 28,000 distinct CDR3 sequences; 10% to 15% are singletons. The data derive from a study of neurological immune-mediated disorders. Time point here: technical triplicate 2. The T cells used for sorted libraries numbered roughly 1 million, either CD4+ or CD8+. Input material: CD4+ T cells from blood. This clonotype was obtained from a female donor with HTLV-1-associated myelopathy (HAM/TSP).

The CDR3 sequence: CASSYSWTGVETQYF. CDR3 sequence (DNA): TGTGCCAGCAGTTACTCTTGGACAGGAGTAGAGACCCAGTACTTC. V is TRBV6-5 and J is TRBJ2-5; 7 nucleotides align to TRBD1. With 0 bases clipped from V and 4 bases from J, the junction kept 5 bases outside the gene matches. The germline gives CDR1 MNHEY, CDR2 SVGAGI. The CDR3 spans 15 residues.